These T cell receptor beta chains were read from a single sample in a study of response to subunit inactivated influenza vaccine. A single record per CDR3 protein comes from TCRdb applying MiXCR to the RT-PCR reads. The sample includes 600,000 to 850,000 distinct CDR3 sequences, around 13% of them seen just once. The starting material was PBMCs from blood, obtained 14 to 15 days before vaccination. The receptor set was obtained from a man in his fifties or sixties who received an inactivated influenza vaccine. CDR3s include the opening cysteine and the closing phenylalanine or tryptophan. Each record gives: D gene, V gene, clone size, J gene, CDR3 DNA, CDR3 protein. D genes are given only for firm matches. Size tells how often a clone was seen (once, few, many) or the class of an expanded clone, and some rows leave it out.

-	TRBV15	many	TRBJ2-5	TGTGCCACCAGCAACAGGGGAGGCCAAGAGACCCAGTACTTC	CATSNRGGQETQYF
-	TRBV6-5	-	TRBJ2-2	TGTGCCAGCAGTTACTCGATACGGGGTTCGGGGGAGCTGTTTTTT	CASSYSIRGSGELFF
-	TRBV9	few	TRBJ2-3	TGTGCCAGCAGCCCACACCTAAGTACCACAGATACGCAGTATTTT	CASSPHLSTTDTQYF
-	TRBV28	-	TRBJ1-2	TGTGCCAGCAGTTTAGGGGGGATCCTGAACTATGGCTACACCTTC	CASSLGGILNYGYTF
TRBD2	TRBV7-2	once	TRBJ2-2	TGTGCCAGCAGCTGGACTAGCGGCCCAAACACCGGGGAGCTGTTTTTT	CASSWTSGPNTGELFF
TRBD2	TRBV9	-	TRBJ2-7	TGTGCCAGCAGCGTAGCCGGGACTAGCTCCTACGAGCAGTACTTC	CASSVAGTSSYEQYF
-	TRBV7-2	many	TRBJ2-1	TGTGCCAGCAGCTTAGGCCTGACTAGTGGTGAGCAGTTCTTC	CASSLGLTSGEQFF
TRBD1	TRBV27	-	TRBJ1-4	TGTGCCAGCAGTTCGCAGGGGGCTCGGGATGAAAAACTGTTTTTT	CASSSQGARDEKLFF
TRBD1	TRBV5-1	few	TRBJ1-2	TGCGCCAGCAGCTTGGCCTCGGACAGGGGCACCTATGGCTACACCTTC	CASSLASDRGTYGYTF
-	TRBV28	few	TRBJ2-3	TGTGCCCCCCAGGGGGACTCTTGCACAGATACGCAGTATTTT	CAPQGDSCTDTQYF
-	TRBV10-3	many	TRBJ1-3	TGTGCCATCAGTGAGTCGCGAACACGAAACACCATATATTTT	CAISESRTRNTIYF
TRBD1	TRBV5-1	-	TRBJ2-2	TGCGCCAGCAGGGGACAGGGGGCGAACACCGGGGAGCTGTATTTT	CASRGQGANTGELYF
TRBD1	TRBV27	few	TRBJ2-7	TGTGCCAGCAGTCGCCGGGACAGTAACGAGCAGTACTTC	CASSRRDSNEQYF
TRBD1	TRBV3-1	few	TRBJ1-2	TGTGCCAGCAGCCGGCCGGGACAGGGGGCCGACGGCTACACCTTC	CASSRPGQGADGYTF
-	TRBV28	few	TRBJ1-2	TGTGCCAGCAGTTTAGTGACAGGCCTCTATGGCTACACCTTC	CASSLVTGLYGYTF
-	TRBV4-1	few	TRBJ2-7	TGCGCCAGCAGCCAATCTGGACAGAGCTACGAGCAGTACTTC	CASSQSGQSYEQYF
-	TRBV7-2	-	TRBJ2-1	TGTGCCAGCAGCTTAGACGCGGGTAGCTTTTACAATGAGCAGTTCTTC	CASSLDAGSFYNEQFF
TRBD2	TRBV10-3	-	TRBJ2-3	TGTGCCATCAGGAAACTAGCGGGAGGGACTGATACGCAGTATTTT	CAIRKLAGGTDTQYF
TRBD1	TRBV7-6	few	TRBJ2-1	TGTGCCAGCAGCTTAGGGACAGGGGAATACAATGAGCAGTTCTTC	CASSLGTGEYNEQFF
TRBD2	TRBV12-3/TRBV12-4	-	TRBJ2-5	TGTGCCAGCAGTAGAGCGGGAGGAGGGGGAGAGACCCAGTACTTC	CASSRAGGGGETQYF
TRBD1	TRBV12-3/TRBV12-4	-	TRBJ2-3	TGTGCCAGCAGTGTACAGGGGGCGCGGGATACGCAGTATTTT	CASSVQGARDTQYF
TRBD2	TRBV4-2	-	TRBJ2-7	TGTGCCAGCAGCCAGTTAACCGGGACAGCCTTTAGCGGGAGGCTACCCGAGCAGTACTTC	CASSQLTGTAFSGRLPEQYF
-	TRBV18	many	TRBJ2-7	TGTGCCAGCTCACCCTCCCTCTTCCTAAGCTACGAGCAGTACTTC	CASSPSLFLSYEQYF
-	TRBV5-1	many	TRBJ2-1	TGCGCCAGCAGCTTGGCGAGTGAGCAGTTCTTC	CASSLASEQFF
-	TRBV5-6	few	TRBJ2-1	TGTGCCAGCAGCTACAGGTTCGGACAGTCCTACAATGAGCAGTTCTTC	CASSYRFGQSYNEQFF
-	TRBV7-2	few	TRBJ1-2	TGTGCCAGCAGCTTAATGGGGCCAGCCTACACCTTC	CASSLMGPAYTF
TRBD2	TRBV30	-	TRBJ2-2	TGTGCCTGGAGGCGGAAGCGGGAGGGCCGGATCGGGGAGCTGTTTTTT	CAWRRKREGRIGELFF
-	TRBV10-2	-	TRBJ2-1	TGCGCCAGCAGTGAGTTTGGGGGTTCCAATGAGCAGTTCTTC	CASSEFGGSNEQFF
TRBD2	TRBV7-8	few	TRBJ2-3	TGTGCCAGCAGCTACACGACTAGCGGAGATACGCAGTATTTT	CASSYTTSGDTQYF
-	TRBV4-3	many	TRBJ2-1	TGCGCCAGCAGCCAAGTTAACTCCTACAATGAGCAGTTCTTC	CASSQVNSYNEQFF
-	TRBV27	-	TRBJ1-5	TGTGCCACCCGGGTGATGGGCTATAGCAATCAGCCCCAGCATTTT	CATRVMGYSNQPQHF
TRBD1	TRBV5-1	many	TRBJ1-2	TGCGCCAGCAGCCTAACAGGGGATTCCGATGGCTACACCTTC	CASSLTGDSDGYTF
-	TRBV29-1	-	TRBJ2-5	TGCAGCGTTGAGGGGGCACGGGAGACCCAGTACTTC	CSVEGARETQYF
-	TRBV4-3	-	TRBJ2-3	TGCGCCAGCAGCCAAGTTTGGGGAGCTGCAAACACAGATACGCAGTATTTT	CASSQVWGAANTDTQYF
TRBD2	TRBV7-2	few	TRBJ2-3	TGTGCCAGCAGATCCCAGACTAGCGGGAGGGTCCCAGATACGCAGTATTTT	CASRSQTSGRVPDTQYF
-	TRBV20-1	few	TRBJ2-7	TGCAGTGCTAGAGAGAAGTCCGCCTACGAGCAGTACTTC	CSAREKSAYEQYF
-	TRBV14	many	TRBJ2-1	TGTGCCAGCAGCCAAGATATCGGTTACAATGAGCAGTTCTTC	CASSQDIGYNEQFF
-	TRBV3-1	-	TRBJ2-1	TGTGCCAGCAGCCAAGATCAAGCTCGTGAGCAGTTCTTC	CASSQDQAREQFF
-	TRBV6-1	few	TRBJ1-3	TGTGCCAGCAGTGGGATCTCTGGAAACACCATATATTTT	CASSGISGNTIYF
-	TRBV20-1	-	TRBJ2-4	TGCAGTGCTGAAACAGGGGCCAAAAACATTCAGTACTTC	CSAETGAKNIQYF
-	TRBV7-6	-	TRBJ2-2	TGTGCCAGCAGCTTTGAGGCAGGGCGGGTCGACACCGGGGAGCTGTTTTTT	CASSFEAGRVDTGELFF
TRBD2	TRBV7-2	many	TRBJ2-3	TGTGCCAGCAGAGCGGGAGGAGGGACAGATACGCAGTATTTT	CASRAGGGTDTQYF
TRBD1	TRBV6-2/TRBV6-3	-	TRBJ1-1	TGTGCCAGCAGCCCCACGGACAGGGGGCGCCGGACTGAAGCTTTCTTT	CASSPTDRGRRTEAFF
-	TRBV11-2	-	TRBJ2-7	TGTGCCAGCAGCTTAAACCTACTCGGGGACCTCCGGGGGCAGTACTTC	CASSLNLLGDLRGQYF
-	TRBV5-4	-	TRBJ2-5	TGTGCCAGCAGCTTTGTCGCCAATGGAGAGACCCAGTACTTC	CASSFVANGETQYF
TRBD1	TRBV27	few	TRBJ1-1	TGTGCCAGCAGTTCATGGGACAGTGCCACTGAAGCTTTCTTT	CASSSWDSATEAFF
TRBD1	TRBV3-1	few	TRBJ1-1	TGTGCCAGCAGCCGCCCGACAGGGGGCAAGGCTGAAGCTTTCTTT	CASSRPTGGKAEAFF
TRBD1	TRBV2	few	TRBJ2-4	TGTGCCAGCAGGGGGACAGAAGCCAAAAACATTCAGTACTTC	CASRGTEAKNIQYF